This T cell receptor (beta chain) was identified in a study of vaccination and CD4 T cells after COVID-19. Looking at the study overall: Participants, all vaccine recipients, received two doses of either BNT162b2 or mRNA-1273.

The CDR3 length is 15 residues. Germline V lookup: CDR1 LNHDA, CDR2 SQIVND (reference sequence). Trimming shortened V by 2 bases and J by 2 bases, and 12 bases separated the two germline ends. As concerns this clonotype: The antigen is unknown.

General observations from the study: Recorded median SARS-CoV-2-reactive clonotype numbers increased from 21 to 38 without reaching significance.

Treatment of the sample: roughly 10-day PBMC culture with coronavirus spike peptide pools or control peptides (ViraFEST assay). The assay that was used to sequence DNA from cultured CD4+ T cells was the Oncomine TCR Beta short-read assay. A single record per CDR3 protein comes from TCRdb applying MiXCR to the PCR reads. The top ten clones hold approximately 13% of a sample with around 12,000 distinct CDR3 sequences, 61% of them seen once. The receptor comes from a human donor who had recovered from COVID-19. Material for sequencing was CD4+ T cells from blood, cultured in vitro. V is TRBV19 and J is TRBJ2-5, with D perhaps TRBD2 (5 bases). Here the CDR3 DNA reads TGTGCCAGTAGTATAAACGGGATGTTACAAGAGACCCAGTACTTC. Translating gives CASSINGMLQETQYF.